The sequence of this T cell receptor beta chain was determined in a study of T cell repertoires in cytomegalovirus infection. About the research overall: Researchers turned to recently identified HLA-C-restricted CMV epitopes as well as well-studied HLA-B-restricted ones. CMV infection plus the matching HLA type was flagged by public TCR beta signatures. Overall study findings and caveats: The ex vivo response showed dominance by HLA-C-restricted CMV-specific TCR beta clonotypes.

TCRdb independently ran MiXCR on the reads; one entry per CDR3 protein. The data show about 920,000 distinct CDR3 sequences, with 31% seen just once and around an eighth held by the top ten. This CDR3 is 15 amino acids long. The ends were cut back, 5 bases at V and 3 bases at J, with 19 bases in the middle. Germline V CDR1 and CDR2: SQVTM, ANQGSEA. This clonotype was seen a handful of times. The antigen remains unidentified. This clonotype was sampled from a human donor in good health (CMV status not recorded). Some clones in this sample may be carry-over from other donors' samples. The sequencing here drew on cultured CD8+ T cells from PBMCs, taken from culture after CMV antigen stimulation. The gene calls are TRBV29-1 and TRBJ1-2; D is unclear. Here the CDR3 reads CSVRTTHPGDYGYTF. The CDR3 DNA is TGCAGCGTTCGAACTACCCACCCCGGCGACTATGGCTACACCTTC.